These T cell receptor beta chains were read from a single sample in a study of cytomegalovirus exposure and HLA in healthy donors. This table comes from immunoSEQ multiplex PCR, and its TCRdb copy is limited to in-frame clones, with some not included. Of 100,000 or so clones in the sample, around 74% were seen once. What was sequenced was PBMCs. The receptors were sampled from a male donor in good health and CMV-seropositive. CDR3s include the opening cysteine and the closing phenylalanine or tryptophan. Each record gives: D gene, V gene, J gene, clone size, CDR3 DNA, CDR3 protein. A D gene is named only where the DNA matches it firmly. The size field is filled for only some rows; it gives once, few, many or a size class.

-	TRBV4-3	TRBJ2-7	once	TGCGCCAGCAGCCAAGATTCGAGGGGGGGGGAGCAGTACTTC	CASSQDSRGGEQYF
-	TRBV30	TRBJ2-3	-	TGTGCCTGGAGCCTACCTAGTGGCACACCAGATACGCAGTATTTT	CAWSLPSGTPDTQYF
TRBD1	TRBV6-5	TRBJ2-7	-	TGTGCCAGCAGTCGCCGACAGGGGACTTACGAGCAGTACTTC	CASSRRQGTYEQYF
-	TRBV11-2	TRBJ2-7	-	TGTGCCAGCAGCCCCCGACAGGTAAACTCCTACGAGCAGTACTTC	CASSPRQVNSYEQYF
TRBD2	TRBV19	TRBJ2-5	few	TGTGCCAGTAGGCAAGCGGGGGAGACCCAGTACTTC	CASRQAGETQYF
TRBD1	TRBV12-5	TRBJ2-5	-	TGTGCTAGTGGCCCCCCAACAGGGGGATCAGAGACCCAGTACTTC	CASGPPTGGSETQYF
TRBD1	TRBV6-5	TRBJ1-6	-	TGTGCCAGCAGTCGCCGGACAGGGTACGACCCGCCCCTCCACTTT	CASSRRTGYDPPLHF
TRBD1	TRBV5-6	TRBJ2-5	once	TGTGCCAGCAGCTTGGCCGCAGGGGGCCTGGAGACCCAGTACTTC	CASSLAAGGLETQYF
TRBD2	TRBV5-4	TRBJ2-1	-	TGTGCCAGCAGCCTCCGACTGGGGAGCGGGGGCTCCAATGAGCAGTTCTTC	CASSLRLGSGGSNEQFF
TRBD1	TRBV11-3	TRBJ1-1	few	TGTGCCAGCAGCTTGGGGGGACAGGGGAACACTGAAGCTTTCTTT	CASSLGGQGNTEAFF
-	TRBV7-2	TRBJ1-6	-	TGTGCCAGCAGCTTGATCCGGACAGATGGACCCCTCCACTTT	CASSLIRTDGPLHF
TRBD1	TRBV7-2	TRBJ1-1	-	TGTGCCAGCATGCAACAGGGGGCTAACACTGAAGCTTTCTTT	CASMQQGANTEAFF
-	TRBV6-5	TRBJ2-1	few	TGTGCCAGCAGTAAGGGTGAGGAGGGCGGCAATGAGCAGTTCTTC	CASSKGEEGGNEQFF
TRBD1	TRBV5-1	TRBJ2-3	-	TGCGCCAGCAGCTCCCGGCTACAGGGGGAAGCAGATACGCAGTATTTT	CASSSRLQGEADTQYF
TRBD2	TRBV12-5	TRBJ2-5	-	TGTGCTAGTGGCCCCAGCGGGGGCCAAGAGACCCAGTACTTC	CASGPSGGQETQYF
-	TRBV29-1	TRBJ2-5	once	TGCAGCGTCCTACCCCACGGGATAGAGACCCAGTACTTC	CSVLPHGIETQYF
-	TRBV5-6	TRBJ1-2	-	TGTGCCAGCAGCTTCTACGAGGTTGGCTACACCTTC	CASSFYEVGYTF
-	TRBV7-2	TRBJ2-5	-	TGTGCCAGCAGCGTAGGAGGTGAGACCCAGTACTTC	CASSVGGETQYF
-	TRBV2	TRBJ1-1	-	TGTGCCAGCAGGGTGGACAACTTTAGACAAGCTTTCTTT	CASRVDNFRQAFF
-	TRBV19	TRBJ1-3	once	TGTGCCAGTAGTATAGATCACAGTGGAAACACCATATATTTT	CASSIDHSGNTIYF
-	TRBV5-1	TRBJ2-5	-	TGCGCCAGCACCGGAGGAGGGAGGGGGTACCAAGAGACCCAGTACTTC	CASTGGGRGYQETQYF
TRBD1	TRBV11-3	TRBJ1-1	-	TGTGCCAGCAGCCAACGGACAGGGTCGAACACTGAAGCTTTCTTT	CASSQRTGSNTEAFF
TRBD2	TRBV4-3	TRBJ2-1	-	TGCGCCAGCAGCCAAGGGGGTAGGACTAGCGGTTCCAATGAGCAGTTCTTC	CASSQGGRTSGSNEQFF
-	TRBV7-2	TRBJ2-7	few	TGTGCCAGCAGCTTAGTATTGGGCCAGAGCTCCTACGAGCAGTACTTC	CASSLVLGQSSYEQYF
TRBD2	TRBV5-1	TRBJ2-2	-	TGCGCCAGCAGGGTGAGGTGGGACTATATGAACACCGGGGAGCTGTTTTTT	CASRVRWDYMNTGELFF
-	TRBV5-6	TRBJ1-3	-	TGTGCCAGCAGCTTCATCTCTGGAAACACCATATATTTT	CASSFISGNTIYF
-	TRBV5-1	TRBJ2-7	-	TGCGCCAGCGCGGGCGATACCCACGAGCAGTACTTC	CASAGDTHEQYF
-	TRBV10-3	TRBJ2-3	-	TGTGCCATCAGTGAGTCGAAGGAGGCCCTTACCACAGATACGCGGTATTTT	CAISESKEALTTDTRYF
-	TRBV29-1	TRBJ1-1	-	TGCAGCGTTCGACAGGCCGGGACTGAAGCTTTCTTT	CSVRQAGTEAFF
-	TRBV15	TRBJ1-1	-	TGTGCCACCAGCAGACGTGCCAGAGGGAACACTGAAGCTTTCTTT	CATSRRARGNTEAFF